This T cell receptor (beta chain) originates from a study of CD8 T cells in Susac syndrome (dated by TCRdb to between 2019 and 2020). Regarding the study in general: Of the Susac syndrome patients who were sequenced, roughly 8 were in clinical remission while six had clinically active disease. Susac syndrome patients were therapy-naive, on corticosteroids (some also receiving IVIg), or on IVIg alone at blood withdrawal. The study used repertoire sequencing to test whether antigen drove CD8+ T cell activation and differentiation in Susac syndrome. The study compared CD8+ T cell repertoire clonality among 11 to 12 healthy donors, 14 Susac syndrome patients and roughly 16 multiple sclerosis patients.

RNA was extracted using the RNeasy kit, and about 0.45 to 1 microgram was reverse transcribed with random hexamers. The immunoSEQ multiplex PCR assay, which covers 54 Vbeta and 13 Jbeta segments, was used to amplify TCR beta CDR3 regions. Bias from PCR amplification was corrected by using a synthetic template baseline for primer optimization and for computational correction. From the authors' description of their analysis: Reads were annotated to V, D and J genes per IMGT and analyzed with immunoSEQ Analyzer, keeping only productive sequences. Clonality was calculated as one minus the Shannon entropy normalized by log2 of the number of productive unique sequences. Public and private clones were assessed among the 100 most prevalent clones of each patient and control. Clones were defined as Susac-specific when absent from the healthy and MS cohorts, from approximately 1,100 published viral clones and from other ImmuneACCESS disease sequences. The public reads were reprocessed in TCRdb via fastp at Q25 and MiXCR, keeping in-frame beta chains. Each record represents a unique CDR3 protein, reported with the most common genes and DNA among its rows. The V and J calls reflect TCRdb's pipeline rather than the authors' work. The sample yields about 83,000 distinct CDR3 sequences; 95% to 96% were counted once. Approximately 0.42% of the sample is held by the ten biggest clonotypes.

For this clonotype: Its cognate antigen has yet to be identified. The record has no base qualities; no much larger clone is one base away.

High-throughput TCR beta sequencing profiled peripheral blood CD8+ and CD4+ T cells from healthy donors, Susac syndrome patients and multiple sclerosis patients. The Susac syndrome patients fulfilled recently defined diagnostic criteria for definite or probable disease. Bulk CD8+ and CD4+ T cells were purified magnetically by negative isolation, whereas CD8+ TEMRA cells were enriched by FACS. Blood was collected in EDTA tubes and processed within 24 hours, with PBMCs isolated through density gradient centrifugation. PBMCs intended for TCR sequencing were cryopreserved in liquid nitrogen and thawed later in a water bath at 37 degrees C. The sorted or isolated CD4+, CD8+ and CD8+ TEMRA cells reached a purity of at least 90%. The CDR3 contains 12 residues, cysteine and phenylalanine counted. The kept DNA is CDR3 alone, 36 bases in frame from the first base. V gives up 5 bases and J gives up 7 bases, and the segment between their germline ends measures 11 bases. According to the germline V gene, CDR1 reads MGHRA and CDR2 reads YSYEKL.

Paper-wide results and their limitations: Looking at Susac-specific public clones, the researchers identified under 20 in the total CD8+ repertoire and roughly 5 in the CD8+ TEMRA repertoire. The number of individuals in the TCR sequencing and HLA analysis was acknowledged as relatively small. CD8+ repertoires in Susac syndrome showed clonal expansion, which was highest in CD8+ TEMRA cells and was greater in clinically active patients than in remitting patients.

The chain employs TRBV4-1 and TRBJ1-1; matching of 5 bases hints at TRBD1 as the D gene. The sequence came from a human donor with Susac syndrome. The sequencing input was CD8+ T cells from PBMCs. The DNA reads as follows: TGCGCCAGCAGCGGGGGGGTCGGTGAAGCTTTCTTT. This yields the protein CASSGGVGEAFF.